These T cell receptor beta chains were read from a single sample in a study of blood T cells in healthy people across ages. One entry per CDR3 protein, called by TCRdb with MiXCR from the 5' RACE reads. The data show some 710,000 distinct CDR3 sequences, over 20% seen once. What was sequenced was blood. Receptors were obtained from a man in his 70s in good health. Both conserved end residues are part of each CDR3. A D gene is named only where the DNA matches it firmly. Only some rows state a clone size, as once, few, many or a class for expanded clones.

CASSFPNRVNTEAFF | TGTGCCAGCAGCTTCCCCAACAGGGTAAACACTGAAGCTTTCTTT | TRBJ1-1 | few | TRBV7-9 | -
CASSKLLQSYTF | TGTGCCAGCAGCAAGTTACTCCAAAGCTACACCTTC | TRBJ1-2 | few | TRBV6-1 | -
CSVVDSLETQYF | TGCAGCGTTGTTGACTCTTTGGAGACCCAGTACTTC | TRBJ2-5 | - | TRBV29-1 | -
CASSQDRELQETQYF | TGCGCCAGCAGCCAAGATCGGGAGCTCCAAGAGACCCAGTACTTC | TRBJ2-5 | - | TRBV4-3 | -
CSAPDGGNTVYF | TGCAGTGCTCCCGACGGTGGAAACACCGTATATTTT | TRBJ1-3 | few | TRBV20-1 | -
CASSFLGQDAGELFF | TGTGCCAGCAGTTTCTTAGGGCAGGACGCCGGGGAGCTGTTTTTT | TRBJ2-2 | - | TRBV12-3/TRBV12-4 | -
CASTAPGLETQYF | TGCGCCAGCACCGCCCCGGGACTGGAGACCCAGTACTTC | TRBJ2-5 | few | TRBV5-1 | -
CASSNRQGAVYEQFF | TGTGCCAGTAGCAACCGACAGGGGGCGGTGTATGAGCAGTTCTTC | TRBJ2-1 | - | TRBV19 | TRBD1
CASSLRFYRGGHEQFF | TGTGCCAGCAGCTTAAGGTTTTACCGGGGAGGGCATGAGCAGTTCTTC | TRBJ2-1 | few | TRBV7-2 | TRBD2
CASSPLRDIGLNTEAFF | TGTGCCAGCAGCCCCCTCCGGGACATCGGCCTGAACACTGAAGCTTTCTTT | TRBJ1-1 | few | TRBV7-2 | -
CASSFGTDPDTQYF | TGCGCCAGCAGCTTTGGGACAGATCCAGATACGCAGTATTTT | TRBJ2-3 | few | TRBV5-1 | TRBD1
CASRQPSGYGYTF | TGCGCCAGCAGGCAACCATCGGGCTATGGCTACACCTTC | TRBJ1-2 | - | TRBV10-2 | -
CASSYLYQETQYF | TGTGCCAGCAGTTACCTGTACCAAGAGACCCAGTACTTC | TRBJ2-5 | many | TRBV6-6 | -
CASSLGGRAGGTNEQFF | TGCGCCAGCAGCTTGGGCGGAAGAGCGGGAGGAACCAATGAGCAGTTCTTC | TRBJ2-1 | few | TRBV5-1 | TRBD2
CASSPLRTGSVQPQHF | TGTGCCAGCTCACCGTTAAGGACAGGGTCTGTTCAGCCCCAGCATTTT | TRBJ1-5 | - | TRBV18 | TRBD1
CASSEWESGTQETQYF | TGTGCCAGCAGTGAATGGGAAAGCGGAACACAAGAGACCCAGTACTTC | TRBJ2-5 | few | TRBV25-1 | -
CSARNRAGNQPQHF | TGCAGTGCTAGAAACAGGGCAGGCAATCAGCCCCAGCATTTT | TRBJ1-5 | few | TRBV20-1 | -
CAISERVEETQYF | TGTGCCATCAGTGAGAGGGTGGAAGAGACCCAGTACTTC | TRBJ2-5 | - | TRBV10-3 | -
CASSYLAGANNEQFF | TGTGCCAGCAGTTACCTAGCGGGGGCTAACAATGAGCAGTTCTTC | TRBJ2-1 | - | TRBV6-5 | TRBD2
CASSFSTRTSAEAFF | TGTGCCAGCAGTTTTTCGACACGGACGTCGGCTGAAGCTTTCTTT | TRBJ1-1 | - | TRBV27 | -
CASRRRDGSYEQYF | TGTGCCAGCAGACGCAGGGACGGCTCCTACGAGCAGTACTTC | TRBJ2-7 | few | TRBV27 | -
CSAERPGPTLAKNIQYF | TGCAGTGCTGAACGACCGGGTCCTACTTTAGCCAAAAACATTCAGTACTTC | TRBJ2-4 | - | TRBV20-1 | -
CATTSRVNEQFF | TGTGCCACCACTTCGCGAGTAAATGAGCAGTTCTTC | TRBJ2-1 | few | TRBV24-1 | -
CASSFQGINTEAFF | TGTGCCAGCAGTTTCCAGGGTATCAACACTGAAGCTTTCTTT | TRBJ1-1 | few | TRBV12-3/TRBV12-4 | -
CAWKEGAPGNTIYF | TGTGCCTGGAAGGAGGGAGCCCCTGGAAACACCATATATTTT | TRBJ1-3 | - | TRBV30 | -
CASRKTGNLVNTEAFF | TGTGCCAGCAGGAAGACAGGTAACCTTGTCAACACTGAAGCTTTCTTT | TRBJ1-1 | - | TRBV7-9 | -
CASSFYRASTNEKLFF | TGTGCCAGCAGTTTTTACAGGGCAAGTACTAATGAAAAACTGTTTTTT | TRBJ1-4 | - | TRBV12-3/TRBV12-4 | -
CASTPRVASYNEQFF | TGTGCCAGCACCCCGAGGGTAGCGAGCTACAATGAGCAGTTCTTC | TRBJ2-1 | - | TRBV13 | -
CASSYGTASGNTIYF | TGTGCCAGCAGTTACGGGACGGCTTCTGGAAACACCATATATTTT | TRBJ1-3 | many | TRBV6-5 | -
CSARDVSRSVTDTQYF | TGCAGTGCTAGAGATGTCAGCAGGTCAGTCACAGATACGCAGTATTTT | TRBJ2-3 | once | TRBV20-1 | -
CAIGGTGIMNTEAFF | TGTGCCATCGGGGGGACAGGGATCATGAACACTGAAGCTTTCTTT | TRBJ1-1 | many | TRBV10-3 | TRBD1
CASRTDDSNQPQHF | TGTGCCAGCAGGACGGACGATAGCAATCAGCCCCAGCATTTT | TRBJ1-5 | - | TRBV6-1 | -
CASSQDRGLALDEQFF | TGCGCCAGCAGCCAAGACCGCGGACTAGCGTTGGATGAGCAGTTCTTC | TRBJ2-1 | - | TRBV4-3 | TRBD2
CASSLVSLRESTDTQYF | TGTGCCAGCAGCTTAGTCTCTTTGCGGGAAAGCACAGATACGCAGTATTTT | TRBJ2-3 | - | TRBV7-9 | -
CASSQQGAQETQHF | TGTGCCAGCAGCCAACAGGGGGCCCAAGAGACCCAGCACTTC | TRBJ2-5 | - | TRBV7-9 | TRBD1
CASSPPSAGEQFF | TGTGCCAGCAGTCCTCCTTCGGCGGGGGAGCAGTTCTTC | TRBJ2-1 | - | TRBV28 | -
CSAREEAGYGYTF | TGCAGTGCTAGAGAGGAGGCAGGCTATGGCTACACCTTC | TRBJ1-2 | - | TRBV20-1 | -
CASSPPLGQPQHF | TGTGCCAGCAGCCCGCCGCTGGGTCAGCCCCAGCATTTT | TRBJ1-5 | few | TRBV7-2 | -
CASSPVAGATDTQYF | TGCGCCAGCAGCCCGGTAGCGGGGGCCACAGATACGCAGTATTTT | TRBJ2-3 | - | TRBV4-1 | TRBD2
CSALNGGQGKKETQYF | TGCAGTGCCCTTAACGGGGGACAGGGGAAAAAAGAGACCCAGTACTTC | TRBJ2-5 | - | TRBV20-1 | TRBD1
CSVKGSEETQYF | TGCAGCGTGAAAGGGTCTGAGGAGACCCAGTACTTC | TRBJ2-5 | - | TRBV29-1 | -
CASTNGQPEQYF | TGTGCCAGTACTAACGGACAGCCCGAGCAGTACTTC | TRBJ2-7 | few | TRBV7-9 | -
CASSILGYQDEQFF | TGTGCCAGTAGTATTTTGGGGTACCAAGATGAGCAGTTCTTC | TRBJ2-1 | - | TRBV19 | -
CASSLGVIQETQYF | TGTGCCAGCAGCTTGGGCGTGATCCAAGAGACCCAGTACTTC | TRBJ2-5 | few | TRBV7-2 | -
CASSRRQGGNYEQYF | TGTGCCAGCAGCCGAAGACAGGGGGGAAACTACGAGCAGTACTTC | TRBJ2-7 | many | TRBV12-3/TRBV12-4 | TRBD1
CASKAGEVTDTQYF | TGCGCCAGCAAAGCGGGAGAAGTCACAGATACGCAGTATTTT | TRBJ2-3 | - | TRBV5-1 | TRBD2
CASSPRNSAGEAFF | TGTGCCAGCAGCCCCCGCAACTCGGCCGGGGAAGCCTTCTTT | TRBJ1-1 | few | TRBV12-3/TRBV12-4 | -
CASSRSVQETQYF | TGCGCCAGCAGTCGGAGCGTACAAGAGACCCAGTACTTC | TRBJ2-5 | - | TRBV10-1 | -